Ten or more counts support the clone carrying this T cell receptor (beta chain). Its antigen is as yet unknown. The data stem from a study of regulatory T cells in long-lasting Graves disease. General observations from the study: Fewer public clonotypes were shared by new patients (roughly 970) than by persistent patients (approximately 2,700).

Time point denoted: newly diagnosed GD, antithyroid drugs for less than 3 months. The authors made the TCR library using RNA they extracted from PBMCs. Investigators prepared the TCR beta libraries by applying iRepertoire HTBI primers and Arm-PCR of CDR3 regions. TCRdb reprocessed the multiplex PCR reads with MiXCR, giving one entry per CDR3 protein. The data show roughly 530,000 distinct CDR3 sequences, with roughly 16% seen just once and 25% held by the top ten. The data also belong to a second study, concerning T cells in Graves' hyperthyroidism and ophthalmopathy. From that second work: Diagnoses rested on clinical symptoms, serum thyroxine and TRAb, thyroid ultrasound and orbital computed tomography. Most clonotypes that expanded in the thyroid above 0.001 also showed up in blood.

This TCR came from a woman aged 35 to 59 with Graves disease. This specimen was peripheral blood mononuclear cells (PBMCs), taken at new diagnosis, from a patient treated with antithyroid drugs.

The DNA for the CDR3 is TGCGCCAGCACGTCGCAGAGTAGGAACACTGAAGCTTTCTTT. Translating it yields CASTSQSRNTEAFF. The rearrangement links TRBV5-1 to TRBJ1-1; D remains ambiguous. The CDR3 sequence is 14 residues long. The V gene lost 6 bases and the J gene lost 1 base, with 13 bases spanning the gap. CDR1 is SGHRS and CDR2 is YFSETQ in the germline V gene.